Each of the 8 T cell receptor beta chains below was sequenced from the same sample in a study of control samples from healthy donors and cancer patients. Clones were sequenced by immunoSEQ multiplex PCR, and TCRdb holds only the in-frame ones, with some missing. This repertoire shows 160,000 or so clones, about 94% found once; its top ten account for 8.5%. Sequenced sample: blood. These receptors all come from a woman in her thirties or forties in good health.

The gene calls are TRBV18 and TRBJ1-2, with 7 bases identical to TRBD1. CDR3 length: 15 amino acids. V gave up 2 bases and J gave up 1 base; unmatched junction bases: 4. Per germline, CDR1 KGHSH and CDR2 LQKENI. The CDR3 DNA reads as TGTGCCAGCTCACCAAGGGACAGATATAACTATGGCTACACCTTC. Encoded protein: CASSPRDRYNYGYTF.

V gene TRBV11-2 combines with J gene TRBJ2-5; TRBD2 agrees at 10 bases. The germline V gene encodes CDR1 SGHAT and CDR2 FQNNGV. The V segment lost 2 bases and the J segment 0 bases; nucleotides outside the gene matches: 0. There are 15 residues in the CDR3. The CDR3 nucleotides are TGTGCCAGCAGCTTACTAGCGGGGGACCAAGAGACCCAGTACTTC. Encoded protein: CASSLLAGDQETQYF.

In this sample, this clone turned up a few times. V usage is TRBV18 and J usage is TRBJ1-2; D possibly corresponds to TRBD1 (5 bases). V shed 5 bases and J shed 8 bases, with 12 bases lying between them. Germline V gene data show CDR1 as KGHSH and CDR2 as LQKENI. The CDR3 has 12 residues. The CDR3 is CASSSAGQGYTF. CDR3 DNA: TGTGCCAGCTCATCAGCAGGGCAGGGCTACACCTTC.

The V call is TRBV19, the J call TRBJ2-1; possible D gene TRBD1, 6 bases. There are 14 residues in the CDR3. Germline assignment: CDR1 LNHDA and CDR2 SQIVND (reference sequence). Deletions cut 7 bases from V and 7 bases from J, with 17 bases between. In DNA form, the CDR3 reads TGTGCCAGTAAAGACTATAGGGGGAAGAATGAGCAGTTCTTC. This gives the protein CASKDYRGKNEQFF.

Concerning this clone itself: The junction differs from germline at one of its ends, possibly a read error. The CDR3 bases are TGTACCAGCAGCGCGGCACTAGCAACGGAGACCCAGTACTTC. It codes for CTSSAALATETQYF. The V and J genes are TRBV14 and TRBJ2-5; a weak D match, TRBD2 (6 bases). Germline-derived CDR1 and CDR2 are SGHDN and FVKESK. This CDR3 comprises 14 residues.

The rearrangement joins TRBV4-3 to TRBJ2-7; 7 nucleotides agree with TRBD2. CDR1 is LGHNA, CDR2 YSLEER, per germline. The junction had 11 bases not matched to a gene; V was cut back by 10 bases and J by 5 bases. This CDR3 spans 13 amino acids. The CDR3 nucleotides read TGCGCCAACCCAGGGCGGGAGTCCCACGAGCAGTACTTC. This translates into CANPGRESHEQYF.

This clone was found once. The chain links TRBV15 to TRBJ1-1; no firm D call. Looked up from germline, CDR1 is LNHNV and CDR2 is YYDKDF (reference sequence). Trimming removed 4 bases from V and 1 base from J, with 7 bases in between. This CDR3 is 13 amino acids long. The CDR3 bases are TGTGCCACCAGCACTGAGGGGAACACTGAAGCTTTCTTT. This translates into CATSTEGNTEAFF.

The chain uses TRBV18 and TRBJ2-3; tentatively, D is TRBD2 (5 bases). CDR1 and CDR2 (germline): KGHSH, LQKENI. Deletions cut 5 bases from V and 4 bases from J, with 7 bases between. This CDR3 spans 12 amino acids. The CDR3 here is CASSSGADTQYF. The CDR3 DNA reads TGTGCCAGCTCATCCGGGGCAGATACGCAGTATTTT.